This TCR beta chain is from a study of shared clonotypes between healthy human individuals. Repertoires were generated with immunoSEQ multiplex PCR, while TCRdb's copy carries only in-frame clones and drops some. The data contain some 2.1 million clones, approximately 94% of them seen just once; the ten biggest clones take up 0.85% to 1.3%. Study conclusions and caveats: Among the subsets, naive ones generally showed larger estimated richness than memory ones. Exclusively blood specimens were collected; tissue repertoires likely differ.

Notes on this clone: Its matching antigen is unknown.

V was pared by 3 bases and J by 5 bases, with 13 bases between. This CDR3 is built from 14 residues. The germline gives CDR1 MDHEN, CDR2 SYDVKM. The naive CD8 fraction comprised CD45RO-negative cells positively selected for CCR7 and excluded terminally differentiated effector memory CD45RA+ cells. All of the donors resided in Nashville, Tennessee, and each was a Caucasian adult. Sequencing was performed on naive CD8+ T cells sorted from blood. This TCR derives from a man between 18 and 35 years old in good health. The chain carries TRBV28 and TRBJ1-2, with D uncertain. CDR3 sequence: CASSFPLRLYGYTF. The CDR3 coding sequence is TGTGCCAGCAGTTTCCCCCTGCGGTTGTATGGCTACACCTTC.